This T cell receptor (beta chain) was sequenced in a study of T cell responses to AZD1222 COVID-19 vaccine. This clone was detected once. The target antigen is unknown. Pooled together were second doses at about 4 or about 12 weeks. Data came from immunoSEQ multiplex PCR; TCRdb stores just in-frame clones and leaves some out. The data contain about 150,000 clones, around nine tenths of them singletons. Per the germline V gene, CDR1 is MNHEY and CDR2 is SVGAGI. The CDR3 covers 14 residues. J was trimmed by 4 bases and V by 6 bases; bases with no gene match: 4. Study results and caveats: Clonal diversity may have been underestimated, and the donors were mostly white British, with more females than males. Just a handful of AZD1222 recipients were seropositive at baseline.

The chain links TRBV6-5 to TRBJ1-5; 9 positions agree with TRBD1. This receptor was taken from an adult who received the AZD1222 COVID-19 vaccine. This sample comprised peripheral blood, obtained 28 days after the second AZD1222 dose. CDR3 sequence (DNA): TGTGCCAGCAGACAGGGGGCGAGTAATCAGCCCCAGCATTTT. Protein sequence: CASRQGASNQPQHF.